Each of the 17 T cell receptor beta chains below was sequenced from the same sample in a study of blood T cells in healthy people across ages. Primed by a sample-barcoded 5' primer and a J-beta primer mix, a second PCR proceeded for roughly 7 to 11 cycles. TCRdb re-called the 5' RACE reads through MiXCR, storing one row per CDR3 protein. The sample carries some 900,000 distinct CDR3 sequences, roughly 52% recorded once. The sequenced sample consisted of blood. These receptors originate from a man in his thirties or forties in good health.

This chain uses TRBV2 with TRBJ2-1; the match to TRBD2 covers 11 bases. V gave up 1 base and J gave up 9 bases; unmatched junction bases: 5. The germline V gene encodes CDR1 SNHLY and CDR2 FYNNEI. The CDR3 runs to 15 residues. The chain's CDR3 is CASSEGVAGGFEQFF. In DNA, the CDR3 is TGTGCCAGCAGTGAAGGGGTAGCGGGGGGGTTTGAGCAGTTCTTC.

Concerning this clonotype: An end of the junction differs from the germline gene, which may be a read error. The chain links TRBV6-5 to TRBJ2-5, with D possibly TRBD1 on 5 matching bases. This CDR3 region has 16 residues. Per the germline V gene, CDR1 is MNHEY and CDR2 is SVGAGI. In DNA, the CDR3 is TGTGCCAGCAGCTACTCGATTTCACCAGGGCCCAAGACCCAGTATTTC. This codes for CASSYSISPGPKTQYF.

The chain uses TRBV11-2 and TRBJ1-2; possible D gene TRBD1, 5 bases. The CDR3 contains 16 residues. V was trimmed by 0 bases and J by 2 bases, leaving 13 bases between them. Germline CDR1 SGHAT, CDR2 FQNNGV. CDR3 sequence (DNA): TGTGCCAGCAGCTTAGATACACCGGGACTGAACTATGGCTACACCTTC. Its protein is CASSLDTPGLNYGYTF.

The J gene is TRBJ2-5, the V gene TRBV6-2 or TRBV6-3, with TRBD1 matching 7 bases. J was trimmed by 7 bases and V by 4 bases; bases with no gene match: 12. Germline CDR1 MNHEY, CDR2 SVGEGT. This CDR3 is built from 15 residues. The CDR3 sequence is CASSLDRDIGGTQYF. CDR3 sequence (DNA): TGTGCCAGCAGTTTAGACAGGGACATAGGAGGGACCCAGTACTTC.

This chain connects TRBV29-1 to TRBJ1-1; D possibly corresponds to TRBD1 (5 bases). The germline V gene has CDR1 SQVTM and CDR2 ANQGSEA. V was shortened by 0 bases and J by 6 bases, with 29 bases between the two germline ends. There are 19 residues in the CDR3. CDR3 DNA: TGCAGCGTTGAAGATCACTCCGCGCAGGGAGGATTCCAAGGCGCTGAAGCTTTCTTT. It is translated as CSVEDHSAQGGFQGAEAFF.

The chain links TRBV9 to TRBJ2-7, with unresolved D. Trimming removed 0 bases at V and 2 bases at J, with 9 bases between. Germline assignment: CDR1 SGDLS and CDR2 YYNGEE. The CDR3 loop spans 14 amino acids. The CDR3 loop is CASSVGSSPYEQYF. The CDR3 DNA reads TGTGCCAGCAGCGTAGGTAGCAGCCCCTACGAGCAGTACTTC.

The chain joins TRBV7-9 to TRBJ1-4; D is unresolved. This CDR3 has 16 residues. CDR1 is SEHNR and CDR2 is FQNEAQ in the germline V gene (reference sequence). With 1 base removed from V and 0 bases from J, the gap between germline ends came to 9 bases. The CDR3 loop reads CASSLERMATNEKLFF. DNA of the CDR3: TGTGCCAGCAGCTTAGAGAGAATGGCAACTAATGAAAAACTGTTTTTT.

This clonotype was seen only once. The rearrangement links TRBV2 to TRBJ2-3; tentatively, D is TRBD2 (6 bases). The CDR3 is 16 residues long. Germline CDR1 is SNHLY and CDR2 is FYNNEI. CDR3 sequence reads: CAPPEGTGVVLDTQYF. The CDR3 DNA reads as TGTGCTCCCCCGGAAGGGACGGGGGTGGTGTTAGATACGCAGTATTTT.

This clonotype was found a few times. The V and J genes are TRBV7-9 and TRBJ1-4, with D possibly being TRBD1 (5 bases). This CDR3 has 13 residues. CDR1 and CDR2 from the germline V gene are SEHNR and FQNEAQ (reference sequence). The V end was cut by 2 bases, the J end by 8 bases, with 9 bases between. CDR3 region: CASSLMTVEKLFF. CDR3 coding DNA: TGTGCCAGCAGCTTAATGACAGTGGAAAAACTGTTTTTT.

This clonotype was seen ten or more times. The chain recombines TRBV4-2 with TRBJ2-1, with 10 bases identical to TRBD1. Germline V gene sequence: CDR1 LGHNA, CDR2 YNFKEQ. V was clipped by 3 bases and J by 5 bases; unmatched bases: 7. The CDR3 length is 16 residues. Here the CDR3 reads CASSQDGQGVDNEQFF. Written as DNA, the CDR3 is TGTGCCAGCAGCCAGGACGGACAGGGGGTCGACAATGAGCAGTTCTTC.

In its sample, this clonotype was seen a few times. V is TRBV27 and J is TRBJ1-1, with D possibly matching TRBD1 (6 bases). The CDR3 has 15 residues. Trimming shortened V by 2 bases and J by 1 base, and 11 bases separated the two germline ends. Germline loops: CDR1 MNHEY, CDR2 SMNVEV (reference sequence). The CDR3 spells CASSLIGGANTEAFF. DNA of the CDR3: TGTGCCAGCAGTTTAATCGGGGGGGCGAACACTGAAGCTTTCTTT.

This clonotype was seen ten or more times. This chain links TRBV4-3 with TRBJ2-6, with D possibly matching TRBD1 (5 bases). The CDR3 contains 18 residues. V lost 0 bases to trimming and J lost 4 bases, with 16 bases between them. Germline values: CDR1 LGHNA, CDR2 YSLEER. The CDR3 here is CASSQEVFGASGANVLTF. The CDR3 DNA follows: TGCGCCAGCAGCCAAGAGGTCTTTGGGGCTTCGGGGGCCAACGTCCTGACTTTC.

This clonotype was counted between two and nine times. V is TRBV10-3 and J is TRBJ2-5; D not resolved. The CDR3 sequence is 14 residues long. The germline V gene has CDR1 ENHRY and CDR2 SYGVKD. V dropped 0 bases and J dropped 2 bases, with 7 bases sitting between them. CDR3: CAISESAGQETQYF. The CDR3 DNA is TGTGCCATCAGTGAGTCAGCCGGACAAGAGACCCAGTACTTC.

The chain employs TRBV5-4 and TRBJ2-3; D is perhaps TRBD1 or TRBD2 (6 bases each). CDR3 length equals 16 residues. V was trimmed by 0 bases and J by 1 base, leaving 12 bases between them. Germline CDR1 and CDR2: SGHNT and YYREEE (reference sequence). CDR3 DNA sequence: TGTGCCAGCAGCTTGGCCGGAGGGGGAGGCACAGATACGCAGTATTTT. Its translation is CASSLAGGGGTDTQYF.

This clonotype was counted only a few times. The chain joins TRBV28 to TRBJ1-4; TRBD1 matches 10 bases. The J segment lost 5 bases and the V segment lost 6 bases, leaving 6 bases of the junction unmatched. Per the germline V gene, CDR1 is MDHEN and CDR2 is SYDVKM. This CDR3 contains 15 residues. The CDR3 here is CASSVGQGENEKLFF. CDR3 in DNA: TGTGCCAGCAGCGTAGGACAGGGGGAAAATGAAAAACTGTTTTTT.

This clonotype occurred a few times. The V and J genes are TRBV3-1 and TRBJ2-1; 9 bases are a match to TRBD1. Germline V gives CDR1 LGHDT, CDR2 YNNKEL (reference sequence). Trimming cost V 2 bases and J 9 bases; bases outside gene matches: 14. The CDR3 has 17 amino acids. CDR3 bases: TGTGCCAGCAGCCAACCCGGGGACAGGGCTTACTGGAGTGAGCAGTTCTTC. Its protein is CASSQPGDRAYWSEQFF.

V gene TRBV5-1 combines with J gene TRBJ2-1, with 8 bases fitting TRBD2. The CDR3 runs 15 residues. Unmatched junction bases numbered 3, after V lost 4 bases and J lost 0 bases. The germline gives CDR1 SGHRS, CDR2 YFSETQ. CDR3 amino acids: CASSRGLASYNEQFF. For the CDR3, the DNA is TGCGCCAGCAGCCGTGGACTAGCCTCCTACAATGAGCAGTTCTTC. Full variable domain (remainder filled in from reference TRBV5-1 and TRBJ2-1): KAGVTQTPRYLIKTRGQQVTLSCSPISGHRSVSWYQQTPGQGLQFLFEYFSETQRNKGNFPGRFSGRQFSNSRSEMNVSTLELGDSALYLCASSRGLASYNEQFFGPGTRLTVL.